Sequencing of this T cell receptor beta chain was carried out in a study of blood T cell repertoires in COVID-19 (dated by TCRdb to the early 2020s). Background for the entire study: Collaborator samples came from the United States, Italy and Spain and covered acute and convalescent phases of COVID-19. The material from the prospective study consisted of cDNA or gDNA derived from T cells, B-cell-depleted T cells, or PBMCs. The dataset comprised deeply sampled blood TCRbeta repertoires from subjects exposed to, actively infected with, or recovered from COVID-19. The repertoires were released in a freely available public database intended as a resource for research on the immune response to SARS-CoV-2. Samples were obtained from the ongoing ImmuneRACE study (first 160 participants) and from 1,254 subjects provided by 6 global collaborators. Nearly every sample came with metadata listing a de-identified subject ID, COVID-19 status, age in years and sex. Where HLA class I and class II types were available, the types were taken from metadata supplied by the sample provider, not from assay-based typing.

CDR1 and CDR2 (LGHNA, YSLEER) derive from the germline V gene. The CDR3 sequence holds 16 residues, the cysteine and phenylalanine included. Of all the DNA, just the CDR3 is kept, 48 bases in frame from base 1. V drops 4 bases and J drops 0 bases, leaving 13 bases in between. TCRbeta CDR3 regions were amplified from genomic DNA by means of the immunoSEQ Assay, a bias-controlled multiplex PCR. For the original study's pipeline: Nucleated cell counts per sample were estimated from amplification of reference gene primers within the assay. To quantify the absolute abundance of each unique TCRbeta CDR3 rearrangement, sequence reads were collapsed and filtered. For each sample, productive Simpson clonality was calculated as the square root of Simpson's diversity index across productive rearrangements. The table comes from immuneACCESS by way of TCRdb, which keeps in-frame sequences with V and J called. Part of the clones is missing from these tables; in studies checked, under half for an unresolved V gene and the rest for unknown reasons. That table is the source of V, J and clone size, and D and trimming were worked out from the DNA. The sample table shows about 200,000 clones, and roughly 77% are seen once. In total, the top ten clones hold around 5.9% of the sample.

Worth noting for this clone: Its antigen specificity is not known. The record has no base qualities; no much larger clone is one base away.

Study-level results and caveats: How much clinical and demographic metadata was included differed by source and by participant, and the metadata was provided uncurated.

At one collaborating source in Seattle, patients were enrolled during active infection and were followed longitudinally through the course of disease. The collaborating institutions used their own protocols to collect whole blood in K2EDTA tubes. For TCRbeta analysis, collaborator samples were shipped as frozen whole blood, as isolated PBMCs, or as DNA extracted from either sample type. Sequencing was done on a sample of peripheral blood. The sequence joins TRBV4-3 to TRBJ1-5; no D gene is confidently identified. The source is a woman aged 40 to 55 with COVID-19, enrolled during active disease. The sequenced DNA is TGCGCCAGCAGCCCGGAGAGGGCTTATAGCAATCAGCCCCAGCATTTT. Translated, it reads CASSPERAYSNQPQHF.